Included here is one T cell receptor (beta chain) sequence, with context. These data come from a study of blood T cell repertoires in COVID-19. In the authors' methods: How many nucleated cells were present was estimated from reference gene primer amplification. Profiling relied on immunoSEQ multiplex PCR, and the TCRdb table lists in-frame clones only, not all of them. The V and J calls and clone size are taken from that table; D and trimming were inferred from the DNA. The sample yields approximately 400,000 clones, more than 75% seen once. This CDR3 contains 13 residues. Sequences were obtained from PBMCs or T cells enriched from blood (not recorded which). The TCR sequence derives from a woman younger than 35 who had recovered from COVID-19. The genes are TRBV1 and TRBJ1-2. TRBV1 is termed a pseudogene. In DNA, the CDR3 is TGCACCAGCAGCCAATTAGCTAACTATGGCTACACCTTC. Amino acids: CTSSQLANYGYTF.